The clone carrying this TCR beta chain was recorded a few times. The CDR3 loop spans 16 amino acids. CDR1 is DFQATT and CDR2 is SNEGSKA in the germline V gene (reference sequence). Trimming shortened V by 5 bases and J by 6 bases, and 23 bases separated the two germline ends. This entry is derived from a study of T-cell memory formation after mild COVID-19. TCRdb called the 5' RACE reads again in MiXCR, with one record for every CDR3 protein. This sample has 350,000 to 500,000 distinct CDR3 sequences, with about a quarter found just once. The sample comprised PBMCs or a T cell subset sorted from them (not recorded which). The sequence was obtained from an adult woman who had mild COVID-19 (a few samples of this study predate the infection). Cell type and time point are not known. The V and J genes are TRBV20-1 and TRBJ2-1; D is undetermined. The CDR3 nucleotides are TGCAGTGCTTTATTTCTAGTCCCGTATCATGGCAATGAGCAGTTCTTC. Its protein product is CSALFLVPYHGNEQFF.